This TCR beta chain was obtained from a study of blood T cell repertoires in COVID-19. Study at large: The cDNA or gDNA used as material had been derived from T cells, B-cell-depleted T cells, or PBMCs.

This clone was found once. CDR1 and CDR2 (germline): LGHDT, YNNKEL (reference sequence). The CDR3 spans 13 residues. The V end lost 7 bases, the J end lost 4 bases, and 13 bases lay between the germline ends. Per the original data handling: Scientists estimated how many nucleated cells there were by amplifying reference gene primers. Sequencing used immunoSEQ multiplex PCR; TCRdb keeps in-frame clones, though not all of them. The V and J calls and clone size come from that table; D and trimming were worked out from the DNA. The sample records some 120,000 clones, over 65% being singletons. This TCR came from a man aged 25 to 45 with acute or convalescent COVID-19. The sample consisted of peripheral blood. V usage is TRBV3-1 (or the pseudogene TRBV3-2) and J usage is TRBJ1-2; D possibly corresponds to TRBD1 (6 bases). The DNA for the CDR3 is TGTGCCAGCACCCCGGGACACCGCTATGGCTACACCTTC. Protein product: CASTPGHRYGYTF.